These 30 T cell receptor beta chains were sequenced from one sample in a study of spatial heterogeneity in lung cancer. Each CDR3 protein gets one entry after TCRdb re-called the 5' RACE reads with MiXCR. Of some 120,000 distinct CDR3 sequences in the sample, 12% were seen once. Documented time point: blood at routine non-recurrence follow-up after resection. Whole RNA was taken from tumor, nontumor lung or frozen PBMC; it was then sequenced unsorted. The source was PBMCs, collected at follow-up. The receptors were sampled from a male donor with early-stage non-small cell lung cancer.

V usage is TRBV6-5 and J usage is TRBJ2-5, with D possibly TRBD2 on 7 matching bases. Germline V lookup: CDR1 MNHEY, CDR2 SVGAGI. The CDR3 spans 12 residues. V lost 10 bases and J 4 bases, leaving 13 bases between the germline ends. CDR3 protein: CATLGGRETQYF. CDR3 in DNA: TGTGCCACCTTGGGGGGGCGAGAGACCCAGTACTTC.

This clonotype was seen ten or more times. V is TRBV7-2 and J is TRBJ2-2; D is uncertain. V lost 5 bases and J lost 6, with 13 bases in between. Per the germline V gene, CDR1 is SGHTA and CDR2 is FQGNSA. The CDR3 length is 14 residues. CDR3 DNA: TGTGCCAGCAGCCCCGAAGCATCAGCCGGGGAGCTGTTTTTT. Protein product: CASSPEASAGELFF.

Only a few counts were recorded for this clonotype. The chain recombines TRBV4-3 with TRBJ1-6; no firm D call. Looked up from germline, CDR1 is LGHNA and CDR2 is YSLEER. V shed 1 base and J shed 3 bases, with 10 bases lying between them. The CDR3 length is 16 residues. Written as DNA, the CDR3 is TGCGCCAGCAGCCAAGCCCAGGCAGTCTATAATTCACCCCTCCACTTT. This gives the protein CASSQAQAVYNSPLHF.

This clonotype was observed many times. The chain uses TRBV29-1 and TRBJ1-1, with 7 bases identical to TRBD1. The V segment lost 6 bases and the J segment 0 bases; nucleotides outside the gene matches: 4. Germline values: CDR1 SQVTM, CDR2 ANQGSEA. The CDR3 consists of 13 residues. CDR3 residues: CSVRTGLNTEAFF. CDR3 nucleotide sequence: TGCAGCGTCCGGACAGGCTTGAACACTGAAGCTTTCTTT.

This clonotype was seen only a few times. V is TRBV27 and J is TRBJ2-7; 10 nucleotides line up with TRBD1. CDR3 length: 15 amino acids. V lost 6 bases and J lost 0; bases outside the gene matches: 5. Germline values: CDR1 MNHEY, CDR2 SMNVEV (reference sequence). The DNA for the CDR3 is TGTGCCAGCAGGGGGACAGGGGCCGCCTCCTACGAGCAGTACTTC. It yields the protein CASRGTGAASYEQYF.

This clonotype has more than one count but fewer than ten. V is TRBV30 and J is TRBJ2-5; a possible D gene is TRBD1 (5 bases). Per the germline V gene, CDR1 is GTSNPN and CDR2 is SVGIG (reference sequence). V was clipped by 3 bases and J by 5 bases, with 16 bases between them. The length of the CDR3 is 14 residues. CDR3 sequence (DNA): TGTGCCTGGAGCGAGAAAGGGCCAGGGGAGACCCAGTACTTC. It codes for CAWSEKGPGETQYF.

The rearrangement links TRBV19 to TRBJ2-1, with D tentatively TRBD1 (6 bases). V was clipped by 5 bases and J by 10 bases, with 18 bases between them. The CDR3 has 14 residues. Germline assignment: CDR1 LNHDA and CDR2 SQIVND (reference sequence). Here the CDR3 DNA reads TGTGCCAGTAGTTTATTATCTACAGGGAACGAGCAGTTCTTC. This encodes CASSLLSTGNEQFF.

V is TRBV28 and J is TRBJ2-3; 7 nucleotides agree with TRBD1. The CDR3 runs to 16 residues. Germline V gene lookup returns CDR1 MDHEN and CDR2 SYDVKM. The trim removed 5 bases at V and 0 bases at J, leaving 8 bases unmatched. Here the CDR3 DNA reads TGTGCCAGCAGTGCCCCCCGGGACAGTAGCACAGATACGCAGTATTTT. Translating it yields CASSAPRDSSTDTQYF.

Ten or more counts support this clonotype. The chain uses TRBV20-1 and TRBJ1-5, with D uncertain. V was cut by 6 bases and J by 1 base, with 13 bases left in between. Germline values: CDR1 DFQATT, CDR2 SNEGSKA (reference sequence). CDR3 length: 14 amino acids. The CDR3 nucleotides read TGCAGTGCCCCGCCCGGAGGGAGCAATCAGCCCCAGCATTTT. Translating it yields CSAPPGGSNQPQHF.

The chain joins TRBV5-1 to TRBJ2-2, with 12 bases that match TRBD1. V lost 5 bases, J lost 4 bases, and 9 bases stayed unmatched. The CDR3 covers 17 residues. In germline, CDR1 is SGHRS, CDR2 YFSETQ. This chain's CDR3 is CASSSNPGQGATGELFF. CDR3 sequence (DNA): TGCGCCAGCAGTTCGAACCCGGGACAGGGGGCCACCGGGGAGCTGTTTTTT.

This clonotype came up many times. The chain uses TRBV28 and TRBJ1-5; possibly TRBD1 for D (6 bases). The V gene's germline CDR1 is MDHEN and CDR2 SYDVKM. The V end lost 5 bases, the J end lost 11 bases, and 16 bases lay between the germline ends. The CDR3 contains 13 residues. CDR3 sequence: CASSPDSPNAQHF. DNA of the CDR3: TGTGCCAGCAGTCCGGACAGCCCCAATGCCCAGCATTTT.

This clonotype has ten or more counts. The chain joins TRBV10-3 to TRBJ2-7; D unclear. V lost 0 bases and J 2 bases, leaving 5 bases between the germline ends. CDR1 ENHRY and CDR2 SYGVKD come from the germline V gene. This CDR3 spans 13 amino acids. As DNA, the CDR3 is TGTGCCATCAGTGAGTCGGCAGCCTACGAGCAGTACTTC. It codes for CAISESAAYEQYF.

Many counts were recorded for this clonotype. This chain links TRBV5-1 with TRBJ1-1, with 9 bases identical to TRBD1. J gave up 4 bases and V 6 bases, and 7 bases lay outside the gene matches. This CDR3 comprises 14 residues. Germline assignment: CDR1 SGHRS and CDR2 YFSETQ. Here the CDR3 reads CASTRGQGSTEAFF. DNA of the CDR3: TGCGCCAGCACCCGGGGACAGGGAAGCACTGAAGCTTTCTTT.

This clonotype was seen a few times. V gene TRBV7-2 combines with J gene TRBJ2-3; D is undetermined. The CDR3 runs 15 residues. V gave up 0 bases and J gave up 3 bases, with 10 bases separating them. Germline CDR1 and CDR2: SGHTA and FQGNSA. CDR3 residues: CASSLADLKTDTQYF. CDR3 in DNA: TGTGCCAGCAGCTTAGCCGACTTAAAAACAGATACGCAGTATTTT.

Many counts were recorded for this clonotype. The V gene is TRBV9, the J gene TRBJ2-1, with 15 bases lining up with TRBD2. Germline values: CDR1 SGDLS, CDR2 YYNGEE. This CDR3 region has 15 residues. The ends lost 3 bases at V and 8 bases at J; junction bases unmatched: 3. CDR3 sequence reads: CASSGTSGGAHEQFF. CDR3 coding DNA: TGTGCCAGCAGCGGGACTAGCGGGGGGGCCCATGAGCAGTTCTTC. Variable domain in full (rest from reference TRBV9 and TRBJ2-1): DSGVTQTPKHLITATGQRVTLRCSPRSGDLSVYWYQQSLDQGLQFLIQYYNGEERAKGNILERFSAQQFPDLHSELNLSSLELGDSALYFCASSGTSGGAHEQFFGPGTRLTVL.

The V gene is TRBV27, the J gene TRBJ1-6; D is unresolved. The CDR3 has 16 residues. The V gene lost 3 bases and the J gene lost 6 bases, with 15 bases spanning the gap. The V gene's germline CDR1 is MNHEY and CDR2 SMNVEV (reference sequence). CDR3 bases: TGTGCCAGCAGTTTCCAACCCAGGATCGGTAATTCACCCCTCCACTTT. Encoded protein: CASSFQPRIGNSPLHF.

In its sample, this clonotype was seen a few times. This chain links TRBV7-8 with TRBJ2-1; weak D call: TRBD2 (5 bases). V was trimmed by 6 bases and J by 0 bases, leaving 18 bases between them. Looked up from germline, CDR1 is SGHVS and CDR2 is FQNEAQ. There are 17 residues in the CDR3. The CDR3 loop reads CASSFRPTGSSYNEQFF. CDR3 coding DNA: TGTGCCAGCAGTTTTAGACCCACGGGGAGCTCCTACAATGAGCAGTTCTTC.

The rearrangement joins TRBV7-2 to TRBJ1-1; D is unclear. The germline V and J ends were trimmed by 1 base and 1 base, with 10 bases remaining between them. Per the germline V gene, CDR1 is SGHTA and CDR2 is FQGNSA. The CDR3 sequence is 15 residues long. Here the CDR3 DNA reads TGTGCCAGCAGCTTAGAAGCGCGGGGGAACACTGAAGCTTTCTTT. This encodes CASSLEARGNTEAFF. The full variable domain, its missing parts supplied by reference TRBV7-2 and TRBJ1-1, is GAGVSQSPSNKVTEKGKDVELRCDPISGHTALYWYRQSLGQGLEFLIYFQGNSAPDKSGLPSDRFSAERTGGSVSTLTIQRTQQEDSAVYLCASSLEARGNTEAFFGQGTRLTVV.

The DNA of the CDR3 is TGTGCCAGCAGTTTGTACAGGGATAATCCCTACGAGCAGTACTTC. Its translation: CASSLYRDNPYEQYF. The V call is TRBV28, the J call TRBJ2-7, with D perhaps TRBD1 (6 bases). The CDR3 sequence is 15 residues long. V lost 3 bases to trimming and J lost 2 bases, with 14 bases between them. Germline V gene data show CDR1 as MDHEN and CDR2 as SYDVKM. Full variable domain (outside the CDR3, taken from reference TRBV28 and TRBJ2-7): DVKVTQSSRYLVKRTGEKVFLECVQDMDHENMFWYRQDPGLGLRLIYFSYDVKMKEKGDIPEGYSVSREKKERFSLILESASTNQTSMYLCASSLYRDNPYEQYFGPGTRLTVT.

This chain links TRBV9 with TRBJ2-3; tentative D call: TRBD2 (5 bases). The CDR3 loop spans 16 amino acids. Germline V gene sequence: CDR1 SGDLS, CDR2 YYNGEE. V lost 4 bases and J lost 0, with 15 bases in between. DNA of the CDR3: TGTGCCAGCAGCCCCCTCGGGATGACTAGCACAGATACGCAGTATTTT. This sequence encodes CASSPLGMTSTDTQYF.

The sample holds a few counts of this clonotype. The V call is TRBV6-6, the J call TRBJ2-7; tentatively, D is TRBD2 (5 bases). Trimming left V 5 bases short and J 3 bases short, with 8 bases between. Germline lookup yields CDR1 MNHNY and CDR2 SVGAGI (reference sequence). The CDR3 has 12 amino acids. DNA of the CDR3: TGTGCCAGCAGTGCGCGGGTCTACGAGCAGTACTTC. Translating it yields CASSARVYEQYF.

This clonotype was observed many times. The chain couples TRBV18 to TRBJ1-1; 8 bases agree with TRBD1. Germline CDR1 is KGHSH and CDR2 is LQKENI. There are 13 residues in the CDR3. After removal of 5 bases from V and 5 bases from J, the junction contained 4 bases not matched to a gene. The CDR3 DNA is TGTGCCAGCTCAACTCGACAGGGGACTGAAGCTTTCTTT. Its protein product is CASSTRQGTEAFF.

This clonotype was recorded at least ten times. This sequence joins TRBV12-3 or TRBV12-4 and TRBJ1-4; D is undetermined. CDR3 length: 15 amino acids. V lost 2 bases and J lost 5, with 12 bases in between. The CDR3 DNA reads TGTGCCAGCAGTTTAAACGGCAGAGTAAATGAAAAACTGTTTTTT. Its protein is CASSLNGRVNEKLFF.

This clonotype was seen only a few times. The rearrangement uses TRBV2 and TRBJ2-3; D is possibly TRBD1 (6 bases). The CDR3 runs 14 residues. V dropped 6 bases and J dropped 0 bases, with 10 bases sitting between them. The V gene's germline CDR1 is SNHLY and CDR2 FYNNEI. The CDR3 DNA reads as TGTGCCAGCAGAGGGGGTTTTAGCACAGATACGCAGTATTTT. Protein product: CASRGGFSTDTQYF.

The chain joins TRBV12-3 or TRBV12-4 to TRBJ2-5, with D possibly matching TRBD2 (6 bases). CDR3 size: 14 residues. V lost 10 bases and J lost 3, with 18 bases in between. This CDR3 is CATSRWSGEETQYF. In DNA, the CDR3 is TGTGCCACCAGCAGGTGGTCGGGGGAAGAGACCCAGTACTTC.

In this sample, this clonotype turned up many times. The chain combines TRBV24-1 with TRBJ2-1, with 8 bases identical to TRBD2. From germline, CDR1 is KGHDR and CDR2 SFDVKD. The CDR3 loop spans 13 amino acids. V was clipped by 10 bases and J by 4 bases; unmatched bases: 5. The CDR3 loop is CATERGPYNEQFF. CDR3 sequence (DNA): TGTGCCACGGAGCGGGGGCCGTACAATGAGCAGTTCTTC.

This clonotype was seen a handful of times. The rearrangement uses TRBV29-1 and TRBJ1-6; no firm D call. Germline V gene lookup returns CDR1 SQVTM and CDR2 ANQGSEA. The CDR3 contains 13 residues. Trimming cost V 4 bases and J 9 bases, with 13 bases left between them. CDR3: CSVAPSGRSPLHF. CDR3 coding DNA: TGCAGCGTTGCGCCCTCCGGGCGTTCACCCCTCCACTTT.

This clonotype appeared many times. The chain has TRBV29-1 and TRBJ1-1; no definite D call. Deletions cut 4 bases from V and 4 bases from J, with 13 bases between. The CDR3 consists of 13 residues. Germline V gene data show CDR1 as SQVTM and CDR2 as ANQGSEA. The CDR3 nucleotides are TGCAGCGTTGTCGTGATCGCAGGCACTGAAGCTTTCTTT. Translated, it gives CSVVVIAGTEAFF. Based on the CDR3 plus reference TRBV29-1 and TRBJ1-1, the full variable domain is SAVISQKPSRDICQRGTSLTIQCQVDSQVTMMFWYRQQPGQSLTLIATANQGSEATYESGFVIDKFPISRPNLTFSTLTVSNMSPEDSSIYLCSVVVIAGTEAFFGQGTRLTVV.

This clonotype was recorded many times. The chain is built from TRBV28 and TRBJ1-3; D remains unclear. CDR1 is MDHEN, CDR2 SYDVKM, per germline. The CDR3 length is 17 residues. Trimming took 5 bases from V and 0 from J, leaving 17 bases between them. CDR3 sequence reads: CASSRERQQLSGNTIYF. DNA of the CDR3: TGTGCCAGCAGTCGCGAGAGGCAACAGCTCTCTGGAAACACCATATATTTT.

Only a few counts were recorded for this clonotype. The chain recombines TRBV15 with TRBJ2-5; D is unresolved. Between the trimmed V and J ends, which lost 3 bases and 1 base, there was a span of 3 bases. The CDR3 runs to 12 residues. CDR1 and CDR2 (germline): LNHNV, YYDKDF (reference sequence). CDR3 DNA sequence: TGTGCCACCAGCAGTCCCCAAGAGACCCAGTACTTC. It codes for CATSSPQETQYF.